This TCR beta chain appears in the sequencing data of a study of blood T cell repertoires in COVID-19. Study overall: From the United States, Italy and Spain came samples of acute and convalescent COVID-19. Nucleic acid was either cDNA or gDNA, and it came from T cells, B-cell-depleted T cells, or PBMCs.

Per the authors' pipeline: Amplification with reference gene primers provided the estimates of nucleated cell counts. Assay used: immunoSEQ multiplex PCR; TCRdb lists only in-frame clones, some missing. The DNA gave D and trimming, while V, J and clone size come from that table. The data contain roughly 110,000 clones, approximately 80% of them singletons. The V end was cut by 9 bases, the J end by 0 bases, with 10 bases between. The CDR3 length is 14 residues. CDR1 and CDR2 (germline): SGDLS, YYNGEE. Only a few counts were recorded for this clone. The sequence was obtained from a man aged 70-80 years with acute or convalescent COVID-19. What was sequenced was peripheral blood. The gene calls are TRBV9 and TRBJ1-6; the D is unclear. The CDR3 region has the DNA TGTGCCACATCCGAGGGCTCCTATAATTCACCCCTCCACTTT. Translation gives CATSEGSYNSPLHF.